The source of this T cell receptor (beta chain) is a study of blood T cell repertoires in COVID-19. At the level of the study: In each case, the material was cDNA or gDNA derived from T cells, B-cell-depleted T cells, or PBMCs.

Germline V gene sequence: CDR1 GTSNPN, CDR2 SVGIG (reference sequence). The CDR3 runs to 13 residues. The V and J ends lost 8 bases and 1 base, in that order; junction bases with no gene match: 4. Some clones are missing from TCRdb's copy, which holds only in-frame ones; the method was immunoSEQ multiplex PCR. The data show more than 200,000 clones, around 85% seen once. At least ten counts were recorded for this clone. The TCR sequence derives from a woman aged 80 or older with acute or convalescent COVID-19. Sequencing was carried out using peripheral blood. J is TRBJ1-3 and V is TRBV30; TRBD1 matches 8 bases. The CDR3 is CAVYRGSGNTIYF. The CDR3 DNA follows: TGTGCCGTTTACAGGGGGTCTGGAAACACCATATATTTT.